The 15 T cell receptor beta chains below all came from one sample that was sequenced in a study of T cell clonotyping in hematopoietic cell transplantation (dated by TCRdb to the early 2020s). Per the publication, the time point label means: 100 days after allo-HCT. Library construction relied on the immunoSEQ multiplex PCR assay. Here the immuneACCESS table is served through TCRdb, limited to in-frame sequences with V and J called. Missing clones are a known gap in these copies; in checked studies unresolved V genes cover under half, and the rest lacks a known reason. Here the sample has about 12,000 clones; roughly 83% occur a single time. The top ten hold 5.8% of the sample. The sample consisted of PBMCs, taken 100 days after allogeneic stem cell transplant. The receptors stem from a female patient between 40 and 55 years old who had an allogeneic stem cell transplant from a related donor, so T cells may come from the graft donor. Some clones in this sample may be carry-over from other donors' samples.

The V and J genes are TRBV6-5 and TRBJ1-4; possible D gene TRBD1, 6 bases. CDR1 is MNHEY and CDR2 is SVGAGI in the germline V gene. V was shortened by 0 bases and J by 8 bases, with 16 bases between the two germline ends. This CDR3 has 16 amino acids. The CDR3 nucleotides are TGTGCCAGCAGTTACTCGATTCCAGGGGCCGGCGAAAAACTGTTTTTT. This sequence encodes CASSYSIPGAGEKLFF.

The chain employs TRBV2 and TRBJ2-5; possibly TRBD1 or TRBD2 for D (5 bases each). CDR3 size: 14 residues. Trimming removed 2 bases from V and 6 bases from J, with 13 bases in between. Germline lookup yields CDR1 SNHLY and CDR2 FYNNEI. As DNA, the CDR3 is TGTGCCAGCAGTGAACAGGGAGCCTTGAAGACCCAGTACTTC. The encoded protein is CASSEQGALKTQYF. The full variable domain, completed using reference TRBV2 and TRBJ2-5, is EPEVTQTPSHQVTQMGQEVILRCVPISNHLYFYWYRQILGQKVEFLVSFYNNEISEKSEIFDDQFSVERPDGSNFTLKIRSTKLEDSAMYFCASSEQGALKTQYFGPGTRLLVL.

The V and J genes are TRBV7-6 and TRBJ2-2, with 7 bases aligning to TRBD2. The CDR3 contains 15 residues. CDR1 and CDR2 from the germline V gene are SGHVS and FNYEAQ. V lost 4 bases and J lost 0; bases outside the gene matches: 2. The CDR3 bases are TGTGCCAGCAGCTACGCGGGGGCGAACACCGGGGAGCTGTTTTTT. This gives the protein CASSYAGANTGELFF.

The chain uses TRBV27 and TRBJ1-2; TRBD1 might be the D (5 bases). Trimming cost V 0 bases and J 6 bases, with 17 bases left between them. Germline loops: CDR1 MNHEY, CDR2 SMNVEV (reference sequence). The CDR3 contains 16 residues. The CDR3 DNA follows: TGTGCCAGCAGTTTATCGTCGGACACGCCGCTCCATGGCTACACCTTC. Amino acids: CASSLSSDTPLHGYTF.

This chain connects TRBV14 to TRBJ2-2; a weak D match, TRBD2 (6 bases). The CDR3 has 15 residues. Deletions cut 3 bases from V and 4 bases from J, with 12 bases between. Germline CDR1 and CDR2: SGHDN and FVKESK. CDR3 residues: CASSQGGRSTGELFF. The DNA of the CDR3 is TGTGCCAGCAGCCAGGGGGGTAGATCCACCGGGGAGCTGTTTTTT.

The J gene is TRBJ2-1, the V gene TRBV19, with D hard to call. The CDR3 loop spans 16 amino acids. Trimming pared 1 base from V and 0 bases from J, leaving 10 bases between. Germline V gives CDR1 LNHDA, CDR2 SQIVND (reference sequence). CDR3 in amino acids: CASSIVAMSSYNEQFF. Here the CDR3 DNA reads TGTGCCAGTAGTATAGTTGCCATGAGCTCCTACAATGAGCAGTTCTTC.

Here the CDR3 reads CASSLTVLNTEAFF. CDR3 bases: TGTGCCAGCAGTTTGACAGTGCTGAACACTGAAGCTTTCTTT. The chain is built from TRBV2 and TRBJ1-1; D is perhaps TRBD1 (5 bases). CDR3 length: 14 amino acids. V was clipped by 5 bases and J by 0 bases, with 10 bases between them. From germline, CDR1 is SNHLY and CDR2 FYNNEI.

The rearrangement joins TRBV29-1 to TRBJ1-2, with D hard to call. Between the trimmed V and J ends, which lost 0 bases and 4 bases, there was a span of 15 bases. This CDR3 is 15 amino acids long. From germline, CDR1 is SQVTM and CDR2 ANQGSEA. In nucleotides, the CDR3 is TGCAGCGTTGAAGAACCAGTCCCCCGGGGCTATGGCTACACCTTC. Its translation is CSVEEPVPRGYGYTF.

The CDR3 reads CASSTRTGEQYF. As DNA, the CDR3 is TGTGCCAGCTCTACGAGGACAGGCGAGCAGTACTTC. The V call is TRBV2, the J call TRBJ2-7, with TRBD1 identical over 7 bases. Losses at the gene ends were 8 bases for V and 6 bases for J; bases not matched to a gene: 7. The CDR3 has 12 residues. The germline CDR1 and CDR2 sequences are SNHLY and FYNNEI.

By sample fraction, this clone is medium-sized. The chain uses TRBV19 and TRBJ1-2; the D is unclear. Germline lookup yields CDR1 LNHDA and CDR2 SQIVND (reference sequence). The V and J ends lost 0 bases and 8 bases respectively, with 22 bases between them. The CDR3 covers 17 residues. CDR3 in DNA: TGTGCCAGTAGTATAGATCTATTGACGGCAAGAAGTAGGGGCTACACCTTC. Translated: CASSIDLLTARSRGYTF.

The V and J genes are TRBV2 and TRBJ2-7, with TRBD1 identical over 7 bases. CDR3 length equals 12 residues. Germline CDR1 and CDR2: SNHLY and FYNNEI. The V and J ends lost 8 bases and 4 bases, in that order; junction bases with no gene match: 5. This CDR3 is CASGQARYEQYF. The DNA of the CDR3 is TGTGCCAGCGGACAGGCTAGGTACGAGCAGTACTTC.

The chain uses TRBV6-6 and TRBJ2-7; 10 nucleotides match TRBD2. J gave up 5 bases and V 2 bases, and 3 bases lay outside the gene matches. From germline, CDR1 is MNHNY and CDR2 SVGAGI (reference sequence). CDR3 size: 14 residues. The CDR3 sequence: CASSYGTSDNEQYF. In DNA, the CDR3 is TGTGCCAGCAGTTACGGGACTAGCGATAACGAGCAGTACTTC.

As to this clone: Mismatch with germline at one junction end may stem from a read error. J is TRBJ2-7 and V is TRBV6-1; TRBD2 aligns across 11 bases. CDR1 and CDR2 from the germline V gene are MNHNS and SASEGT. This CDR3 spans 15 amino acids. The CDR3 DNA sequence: TGTGTCAGCAGGACATTAGCGGGAGGGCAATACGAGCAGTACTTC. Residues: CVSRTLAGGQYEQYF.

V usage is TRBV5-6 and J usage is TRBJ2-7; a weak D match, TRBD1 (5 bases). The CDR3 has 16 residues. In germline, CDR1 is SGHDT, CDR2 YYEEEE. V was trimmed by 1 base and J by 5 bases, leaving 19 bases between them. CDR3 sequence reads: CASSLFTGAVSDEQYF. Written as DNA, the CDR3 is TGTGCCAGCAGCTTGTTCACAGGAGCTGTGAGTGACGAGCAGTACTTC.

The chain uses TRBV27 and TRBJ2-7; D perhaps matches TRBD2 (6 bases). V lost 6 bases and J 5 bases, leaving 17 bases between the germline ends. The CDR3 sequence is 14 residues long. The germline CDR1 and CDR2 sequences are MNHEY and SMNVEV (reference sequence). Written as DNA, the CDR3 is TGTGCCAGCAGAATGGGACTCCCGGGCCACGAGCAGTACTTC. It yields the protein CASRMGLPGHEQYF.